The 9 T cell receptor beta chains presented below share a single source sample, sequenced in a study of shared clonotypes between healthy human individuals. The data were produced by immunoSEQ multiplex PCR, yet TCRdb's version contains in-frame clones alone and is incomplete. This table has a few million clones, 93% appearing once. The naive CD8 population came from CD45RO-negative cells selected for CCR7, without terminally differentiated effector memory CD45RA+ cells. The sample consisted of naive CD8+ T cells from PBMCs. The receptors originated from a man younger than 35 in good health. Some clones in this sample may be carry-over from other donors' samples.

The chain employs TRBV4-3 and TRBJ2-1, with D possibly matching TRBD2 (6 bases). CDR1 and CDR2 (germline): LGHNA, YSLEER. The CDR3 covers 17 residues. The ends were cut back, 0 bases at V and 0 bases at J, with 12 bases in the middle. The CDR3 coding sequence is TGCGCCAGCAGCCAAGAGGGTAGCGGAAGCTCCTACAATGAGCAGTTCTTC. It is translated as CASSQEGSGSSYNEQFF.

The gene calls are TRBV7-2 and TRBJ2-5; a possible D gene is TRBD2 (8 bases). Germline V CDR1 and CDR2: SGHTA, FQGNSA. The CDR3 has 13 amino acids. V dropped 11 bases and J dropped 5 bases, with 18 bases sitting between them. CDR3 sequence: CAAGGSGIETQYF. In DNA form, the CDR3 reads TGTGCCGCAGGGGGTAGCGGGATTGAGACCCAGTACTTC.

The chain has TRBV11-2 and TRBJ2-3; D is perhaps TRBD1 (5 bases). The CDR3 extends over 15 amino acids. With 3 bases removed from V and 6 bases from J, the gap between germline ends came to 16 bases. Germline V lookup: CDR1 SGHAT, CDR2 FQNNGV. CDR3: CASSLVPEGADTQYF. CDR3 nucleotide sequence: TGTGCCAGCAGCTTGGTCCCTGAAGGGGCGGATACGCAGTATTTT.

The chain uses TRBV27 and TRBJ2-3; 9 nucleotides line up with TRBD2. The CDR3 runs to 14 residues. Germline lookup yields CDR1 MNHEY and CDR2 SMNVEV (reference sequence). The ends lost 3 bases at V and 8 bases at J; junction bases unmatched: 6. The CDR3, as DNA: TGTGCCAGCAGTTTGGGCGGGAGGGCCTTTACGCAGTATTTT. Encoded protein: CASSLGGRAFTQYF.

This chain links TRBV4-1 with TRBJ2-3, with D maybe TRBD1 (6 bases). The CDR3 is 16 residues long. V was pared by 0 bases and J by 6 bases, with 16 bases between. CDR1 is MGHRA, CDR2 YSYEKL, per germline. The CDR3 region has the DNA TGCGCCAGCAGCCAAGATCCAGGGGCGGTTTTGGATACGCAGTATTTT. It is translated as CASSQDPGAVLDTQYF.

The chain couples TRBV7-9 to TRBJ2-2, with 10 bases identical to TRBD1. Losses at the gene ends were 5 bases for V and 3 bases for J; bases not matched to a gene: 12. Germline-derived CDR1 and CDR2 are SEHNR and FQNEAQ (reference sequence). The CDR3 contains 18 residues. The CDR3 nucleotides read TGTGCCAGCAGCCCACCGTTAGACAGGGGGCGTCACACCGGGGAGCTGTTTTTT. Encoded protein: CASSPPLDRGRHTGELFF.

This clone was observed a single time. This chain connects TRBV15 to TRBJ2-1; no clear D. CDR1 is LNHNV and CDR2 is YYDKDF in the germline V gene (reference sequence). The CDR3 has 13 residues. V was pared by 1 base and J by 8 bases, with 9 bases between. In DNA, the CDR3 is TGTGCCACCAGCAGAGCCAGCGCCTATGAGCAGTTCTTC. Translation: CATSRASAYEQFF. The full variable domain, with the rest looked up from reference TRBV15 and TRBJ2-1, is DAMVIQNPRYQVTQFGKPVTLSCSQTLNHNVMYWYQQKSSQAPKLLFHYYDKDFNNEADTPDNFQSRRPNTSFCFLDIRSPGLGDTAMYLCATSRASAYEQFFGPGTRLTVL.

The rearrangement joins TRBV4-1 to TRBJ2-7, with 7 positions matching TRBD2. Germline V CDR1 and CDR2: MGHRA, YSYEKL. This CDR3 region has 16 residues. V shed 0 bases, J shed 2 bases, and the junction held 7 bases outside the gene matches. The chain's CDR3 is CASSQEGLADAYEQYF. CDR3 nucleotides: TGCGCCAGCAGCCAAGAGGGCCTAGCGGACGCCTACGAGCAGTACTTC.

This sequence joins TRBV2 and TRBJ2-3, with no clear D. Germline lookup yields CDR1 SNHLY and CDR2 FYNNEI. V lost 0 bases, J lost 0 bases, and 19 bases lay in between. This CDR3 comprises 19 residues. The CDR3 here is CASSEALPSWISSTDTQYF. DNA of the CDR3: TGTGCCAGCAGTGAAGCGCTTCCGTCCTGGATATCTAGCACAGATACGCAGTATTTT.